Below, 4 T cell receptor beta chains from the same sample are listed, as sequenced in a study of response to subunit inactivated influenza vaccine. MiXCR, applied by TCRdb to the RT-PCR reads, yields one record per CDR3 protein. The data show approximately 500,000 distinct CDR3 sequences, 12% to 15% seen once. The sample in question was PBMCs from blood, obtained 11 to 12 days after vaccination. The source of these receptors is a man over 45 who received an inactivated influenza vaccine.

The chain's CDR3 is CASSNIRTGVDEQYF. CDR3 coding DNA: TGTGCCAGCAGTAATATCCGGACAGGGGTTGACGAGCAGTACTTC. The chain employs TRBV12-3 or TRBV12-4 and TRBJ2-7; the match to TRBD1 covers 9 bases. The CDR3 consists of 15 residues. The trim removed 5 bases at V and 5 bases at J, leaving 10 bases unmatched.

The CDR3 protein is CASSQWAACERENTDTQYF. In DNA, the CDR3 is TGCGCCAGCAGTCAATGGGCAGCCTGTGAGCGGGAGAACACAGATACGCAGTATTTT. The V and J genes are TRBV23-1 and TRBJ2-3; TRBD2 matches at 8 bases. TRBV23-1 is known as an ORF, though its function is uncertain. The V gene end was trimmed by 1 base and the J gene end by 2 bases; junction bases not matched to a gene: 14. CDR3 length: 19 amino acids.

The genes are TRBV7-2 and TRBJ2-7; 7 nucleotides align to TRBD1. Germline V gene lookup returns CDR1 SGHTA and CDR2 FQGNSA. With V trimmed by 1 base and J by 0 bases, 3 bases remained unmatched. CDR3 length: 15 residues. CDR3 in amino acids: CASSLGQGYSYEQYF. The CDR3 DNA reads TGTGCCAGCAGCTTAGGACAGGGATACTCCTACGAGCAGTACTTC.

The rearrangement links TRBV12-3 or TRBV12-4 to TRBJ1-5, with no clear D. Trimming took 10 bases from V and 9 from J, leaving 13 bases between them. The CDR3 has 11 residues. The CDR3 sequence is CATGLRGPQHF. DNA of the CDR3: TGTGCCACCGGATTACGTGGGCCCCAGCATTTT.